Here is one T cell receptor (beta chain) with its context. Its target is unknown. Both 60 Vbeta primers and 13 Jbeta primers went into the PCR. Repertoires were generated with immunoSEQ multiplex PCR, while TCRdb's copy carries only in-frame clones and drops some. The repertoire holds 95,000 to 130,000 clones, with about four fifths as singletons. This sample stems from a study of cytomegalovirus exposure and HLA in healthy donors. Study findings and constraints: Rarity held for most TCR sequences, but there were some public TCRs that occurred in many donors.

Per germline, CDR1 WNHNN and CDR2 SYGVQD (reference sequence). The length of the CDR3 is 13 residues. Trimming pared 3 bases from V and 4 bases from J, leaving 9 bases between. Sequenced: PBMCs. The sequence was obtained from a woman younger than 30 in good health and CMV-seronegative. The chain joins TRBV10-1 to TRBJ1-2, with TRBD1 as a possible D gene (5 bases). Here the CDR3 reads CASSERGGYGYTF. The CDR3, as DNA: TGCGCCAGCAGTGAACGGGGGGGCTATGGCTACACCTTC.